Presented here are 7 T cell receptor beta chains from one specimen sequenced in a study of blood T cell repertoires in COVID-19. Measured with immunoSEQ multiplex PCR; TCRdb has only the in-frame clones, and not every one. The sample has a few hundred thousand clones, roughly 92% seen once. What was sequenced was PBMCs or T cells enriched from blood (not recorded which). The origin of the receptors is a woman aged 40 to 50 who had been exposed to COVID-19.

This chain connects TRBV7-8 to TRBJ1-5; 9 bases agree with TRBD1. Germline values: CDR1 SGHVS, CDR2 FQNEAQ. The CDR3 totals 17 residues. V lost 5 bases to trimming and J lost 2 bases; unmatched junction nucleotides: 10. The CDR3 sequence is CASSASTGGKGNQPQHF. CDR3 coding DNA: TGTGCCAGCAGCGCCTCAACAGGGGGCAAAGGCAATCAGCCCCAGCATTTT.

The chain joins TRBV2 to TRBJ2-5; TRBD1 matches 9 bases. The CDR3 extends over 14 amino acids. Germline V gives CDR1 SNHLY, CDR2 FYNNEI. V dropped 1 base and J dropped 4; count of bases not matched to a gene: 1. CDR3 sequence reads: CASSEDRGPETQYF. CDR3 nucleotides: TGTGCCAGCAGTGAAGACAGGGGGCCAGAGACCCAGTACTTC.

The chain is built from TRBV11-3 and TRBJ1-2; D is unclear. Germline V lookup: CDR1 SGHNT, CDR2 YENEEA. Deletions cut 5 bases from V and 0 bases from J, with 10 bases between. The CDR3 is 14 amino acids. This CDR3 reads CASSPHPTNYGYTF. The CDR3 coding sequence is TGTGCCAGCAGCCCTCATCCTACTAACTATGGCTACACCTTC.

The chain combines TRBV25-1 with TRBJ2-5, with D possibly TRBD2 on 5 matching bases. CDR3 length: 16 residues. Germline V CDR1 and CDR2: MGHDK, SYGVNS. Trimming left V 1 base short and J 2 bases short, with 14 bases between. The CDR3 DNA sequence: TGTGCCAGCAGTGAATCTGGGAGAACATCGCAAGAGACCCAGTACTTC. This codes for CASSESGRTSQETQYF.

The chain couples TRBV27 to TRBJ1-1, with 8 bases matching TRBD1. The CDR3 totals 15 residues. The junction had 9 bases not matched to a gene; V was cut back by 6 bases and J by 3 bases. Germline assignment: CDR1 MNHEY and CDR2 SMNVEV (reference sequence). The CDR3 is CASSDQGAKDTEAFF. The CDR3 DNA sequence: TGTGCCAGCAGCGACCAGGGGGCGAAGGACACTGAAGCTTTCTTT.

V is TRBV10-1 and J is TRBJ2-7; TRBD2 aligns across 11 bases. In germline, CDR1 is WNHNN, CDR2 SYGVQD (reference sequence). This CDR3 contains 15 residues. The junction had 5 bases not matched to a gene; V was cut back by 6 bases and J by 1 base. The CDR3, as DNA: TGCGCCAGCAGCCCTACTAGCGGGAGATCCTACGAGCAGTACTTC. Its protein product is CASSPTSGRSYEQYF.

This clone was seen a handful of times. The junction does not match germline at one end; this may be a read error. This chain links TRBV7-7 with TRBJ2-2, with 9 bases matching TRBD1. The CDR3 is 15 amino acids. Looked up from germline, CDR1 is SSHAT and CDR2 is FNYEAQ (reference sequence). CDR3 bases: TGTGCTAGCAGCTTGGGGACAGGGTATACCGGGGAGCTGTTTTTT. It codes for CASSLGTGYTGELFF.